The source of this T cell receptor (beta chain) is a study of OX40 agonist ivuxolimab in advanced cancers. J gave up 4 bases and V 5 bases, and 7 bases lay outside the gene matches. The CDR3 loop spans 14 amino acids. The germline V gene encodes CDR1 SGHAT and CDR2 FQNNGV. Blood was sampled at baseline, cycle 4 day 1, and cycle 7 day 1. Clones were read by immunoSEQ multiplex PCR, and TCRdb kept only the in-frame ones, dropping some. The sample lists some 66,000 clones, around 87% occurring once. The chain couples TRBV11-2 to TRBJ1-1; 7 positions agree with TRBD1. This sequence originates from an adult with an advanced solid tumor such as melanoma, head and neck, liver or kidney cancer. Sequencing was performed on CD4+ or CD8+ T cells sorted from blood, taken in a trial of the OX40 agonist ivuxolimab. The DNA of the CDR3 is TGTGCCAGCAGCCGACAGGGATTATCCACTGAAGCTTTCTTT. Translation: CASSRQGLSTEAFF.